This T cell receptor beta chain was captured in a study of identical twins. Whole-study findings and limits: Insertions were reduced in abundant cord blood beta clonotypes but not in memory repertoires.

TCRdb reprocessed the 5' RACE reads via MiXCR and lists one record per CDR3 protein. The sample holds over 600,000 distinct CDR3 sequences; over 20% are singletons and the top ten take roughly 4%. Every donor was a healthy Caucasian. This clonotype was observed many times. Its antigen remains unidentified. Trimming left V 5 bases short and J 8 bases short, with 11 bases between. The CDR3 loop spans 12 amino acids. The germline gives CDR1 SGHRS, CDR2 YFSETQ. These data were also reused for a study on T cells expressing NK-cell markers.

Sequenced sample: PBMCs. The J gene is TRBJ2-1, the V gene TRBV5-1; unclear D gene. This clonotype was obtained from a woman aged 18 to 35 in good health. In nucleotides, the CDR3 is TGCGCCAGCAGTCGGACGGCGGATGAGCAGTTCTTC. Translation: CASSRTADEQFF. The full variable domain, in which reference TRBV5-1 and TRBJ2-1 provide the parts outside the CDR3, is KAGVTQTPRYLIKTRGQQVTLSCSPISGHRSVSWYQQTPGQGLQFLFEYFSETQRNKGNFPGRFSGRQFSNSRSEMNVSTLELGDSALYLCASSRTADEQFFGPGTRLTVL.